Below are 11 T cell receptor beta chains sequenced from a single sample in a study of graft-versus-host responses after intestinal transplantation. Responders (approximately 200,000, CFSE-labeled) met approximately 200,000 stimulators that were irradiated and violet-dye-labeled. The method was immunoSEQ multiplex PCR; TCRdb's version includes in-frame clones alone and lacks a portion of them. This sample has some 10,000 clones, with more than 25% found just once. The sequencing here drew on alloreactive CD8+ T cells from a mixed lymphocyte reaction culture, taken before intestinal transplant. The subset here: CFSE-low proliferating T cells sorted from roughly six-day pre-transplant mixed lymphocyte reaction (GvH or HvG direction). Every receptor here comes from a human patient who received an intestinal transplant.

A few counts support this clone. This rearrangement joins TRBV10-3 to TRBJ1-1, with TRBD1 matching 9 bases. Germline CDR1 and CDR2: ENHRY and SYGVKD. The trim removed 10 bases at V and 7 bases at J, leaving 10 bases unmatched. CDR3 length equals 13 residues. In DNA, the CDR3 is TGTGCCACCGGGACAGGGCTCGACGTTGAAGCTTTCTTT. Its protein is CATGTGLDVEAFF.

The V and J genes are TRBV27 and TRBJ1-1, with 7 bases matching TRBD1. The junction had 4 bases not matched to a gene; V was cut back by 6 bases and J by 0 bases. The CDR3 extends over 14 amino acids. The germline gives CDR1 MNHEY, CDR2 SMNVEV (reference sequence). Here the CDR3 DNA reads TGTGCCAGCAGCAAGGACAGGTTGAACACTGAAGCTTTCTTT. The encoded protein is CASSKDRLNTEAFF.

A few counts support this clone. This chain links TRBV5-1 with TRBJ2-1, with 9 bases fitting TRBD2. Germline V gene data show CDR1 as SGHRS and CDR2 as YFSETQ. The CDR3 totals 17 residues. V dropped 0 bases and J dropped 4; count of bases not matched to a gene: 8. Here the CDR3 DNA reads TGCGCCAGCAGCTTGGCAGCGGGGGGCCGTCTATACAATGAGCAGTTCTTC. This codes for CASSLAAGGRLYNEQFF.

The CDR3 bases are TGTGCCACCCGGACAGGGCCTAACTATGGCTACACCTTC. Its translation: CATRTGPNYGYTF. J is TRBJ1-2 and V is TRBV6-1, with TRBD1 matching over 8 bases. This CDR3 is built from 13 residues. The germline V gene encodes CDR1 MNHNS and CDR2 SASEGT. After removal of 10 bases from V and 0 bases from J, the junction contained 4 bases not matched to a gene.

This clone occurred a few times. The V and J genes are TRBV4-1 and TRBJ2-5; TRBD2 aligns across 11 bases. This CDR3 is built from 17 residues. V lost 4 bases to trimming and J lost 2 bases; unmatched junction nucleotides: 9. Germline V CDR1 and CDR2: MGHRA, YSYEKL. The CDR3 DNA reads TGCGCCAGCAGCCTACTCATAGCGGGGGGGCCTCAAGAGACCCAGTACTTC. The encoded protein is CASSLLIAGGPQETQYF.

The rearrangement joins TRBV9 to TRBJ2-5; tentative D call: TRBD2 (6 bases). V shed 1 base and J shed 5 bases, with 12 bases lying between them. Germline CDR1 and CDR2: SGDLS and YYNGEE. This CDR3 has 14 amino acids. Written as DNA, the CDR3 is TGTGCCAGCAGCGTACTCAATGGAGGGGAGACCCAGTACTTC. The encoded protein is CASSVLNGGETQYF.

This chain joins TRBV4-1 and TRBJ1-1; 9 nucleotides line up with TRBD1. Germline CDR1 is MGHRA and CDR2 is YSYEKL. The V gene end was trimmed by 5 bases and the J gene end by 7 bases; junction bases not matched to a gene: 11. The CDR3 covers 15 residues. The CDR3 DNA follows: TGCGCCAGCAGCAGTATGGGACAGGGATGGGGTGAAGCTTTCTTT. This sequence encodes CASSSMGQGWGEAFF.

Comments on this clone: A read error may explain this, as a much larger clone is one base away. This chain joins TRBV6-6 and TRBJ1-2, with no clear D. V was pared by 0 bases and J by 1 base, with 9 bases between. Germline values: CDR1 MNHNY, CDR2 SVGAGI (reference sequence). This CDR3 comprises 15 residues. The CDR3 region is CASSYSEAINYGYTF. CDR3 coding DNA: TGTGCCAGCAGTTACTCGGAGGCCATTAACTATGGCTACACCTTC.

This chain links TRBV10-1 with TRBJ2-7; 7 bases align to TRBD2. The CDR3 extends over 15 amino acids. V was pared by 3 bases and J by 2 bases, with 7 bases of the junction left unmatched. Germline V gene sequence: CDR1 WNHNN, CDR2 SYGVQD (reference sequence). Written as DNA, the CDR3 is TGCGCCAGCAGTGAACCCGAGCGGGGAGCCTACGAGCAGTACTTC. Its translation is CASSEPERGAYEQYF.

This clone is medium-sized in the sample. The V and J genes are TRBV7-8 and TRBJ1-6; D unclear. Germline values: CDR1 SGHVS, CDR2 FQNEAQ. V was cut by 6 bases and J by 8 bases, with 14 bases left in between. The CDR3 consists of 14 residues. The CDR3 bases are TGTGCCAGCAGTTTCAACGGGGTGTATTCACCCCTCCACTTT. Amino acid sequence: CASSFNGVYSPLHF. The complete variable domain, with remaining parts taken from reference TRBV7-8 and TRBJ1-6, reads GAGVSQSPRYKVAKRGQDVALRCDPISGHVSLFWYQQALGQGPEFLTYFQNEAQLDKSGLPSDRFFAERPEGSVSTLKIQRTQQEDSAVYLCASSFNGVYSPLHFGNGTRLTVT.

The rearrangement joins TRBV5-6 to TRBJ2-7; D is uncertain. The CDR3 extends over 13 amino acids. V lost 2 bases to trimming and J lost 4 bases, with 10 bases between them. Germline V gene data show CDR1 as SGHDT and CDR2 as YYEEEE. The CDR3 is CASSLGRSYEQYF. In nucleotides, the CDR3 is TGTGCCAGCAGCTTAGGCAGGTCTTACGAGCAGTACTTC. The complete variable domain, with remaining parts taken from reference TRBV5-6 and TRBJ2-7, reads DAGVTQSPTHLIKTRGQQVTLRCSPKSGHDTVSWYQQALGQGPQFIFQYYEEEERQRGNFPDRFSGHQFPNYSSELNVNALLLGDSALYLCASSLGRSYEQYFGPGTRLTVT.